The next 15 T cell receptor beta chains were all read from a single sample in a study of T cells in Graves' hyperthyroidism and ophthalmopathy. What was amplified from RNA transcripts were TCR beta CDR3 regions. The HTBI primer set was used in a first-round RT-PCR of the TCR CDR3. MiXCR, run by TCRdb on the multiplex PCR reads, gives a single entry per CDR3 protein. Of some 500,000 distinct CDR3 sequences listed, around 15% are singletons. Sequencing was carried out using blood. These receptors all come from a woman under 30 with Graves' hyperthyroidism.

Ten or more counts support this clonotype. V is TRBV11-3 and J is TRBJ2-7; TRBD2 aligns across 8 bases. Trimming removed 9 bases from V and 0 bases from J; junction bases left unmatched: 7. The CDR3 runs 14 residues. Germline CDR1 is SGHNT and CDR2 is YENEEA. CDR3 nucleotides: TGTGCCAGTTCCGGGACTAGGAGCTCCTACGAGCAGTACTTC. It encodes CASSGTRSSYEQYF.

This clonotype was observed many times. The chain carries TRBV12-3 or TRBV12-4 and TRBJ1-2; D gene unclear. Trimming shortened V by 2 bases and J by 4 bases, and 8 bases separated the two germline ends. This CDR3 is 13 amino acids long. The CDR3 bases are TGTGCCAGCAGTTTAAGCGAGGGCTATGGCTACACCTTC. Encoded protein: CASSLSEGYGYTF.

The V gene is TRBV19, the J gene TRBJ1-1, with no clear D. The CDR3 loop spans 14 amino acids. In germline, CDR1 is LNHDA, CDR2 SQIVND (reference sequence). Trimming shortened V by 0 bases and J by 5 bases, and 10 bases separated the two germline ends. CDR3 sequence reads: CASSIDPAPTEAFF. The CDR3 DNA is TGTGCCAGTAGTATAGACCCTGCACCTACTGAAGCTTTCTTT.

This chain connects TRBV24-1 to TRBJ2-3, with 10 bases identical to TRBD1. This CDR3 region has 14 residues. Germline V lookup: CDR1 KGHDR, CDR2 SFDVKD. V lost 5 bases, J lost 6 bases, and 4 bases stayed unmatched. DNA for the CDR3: TGTGCCACCAGTGCAGGGACAGGGGTGGATACGCAGTATTTT. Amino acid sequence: CATSAGTGVDTQYF.

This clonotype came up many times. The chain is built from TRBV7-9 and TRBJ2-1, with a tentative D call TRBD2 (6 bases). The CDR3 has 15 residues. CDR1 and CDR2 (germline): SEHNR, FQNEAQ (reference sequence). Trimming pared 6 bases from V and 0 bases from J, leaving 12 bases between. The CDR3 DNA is TGTGCCAGCAGTTATAGCGGCCTCTCCTACAATGAGCAGTTCTTC. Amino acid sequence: CASSYSGLSYNEQFF.

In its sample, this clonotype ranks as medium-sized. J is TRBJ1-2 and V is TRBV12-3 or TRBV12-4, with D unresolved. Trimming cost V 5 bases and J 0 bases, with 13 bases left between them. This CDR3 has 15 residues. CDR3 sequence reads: CASSLIIGPNYGYTF. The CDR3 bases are TGTGCCAGCAGTCTCATCATCGGCCCTAACTATGGCTACACCTTC.

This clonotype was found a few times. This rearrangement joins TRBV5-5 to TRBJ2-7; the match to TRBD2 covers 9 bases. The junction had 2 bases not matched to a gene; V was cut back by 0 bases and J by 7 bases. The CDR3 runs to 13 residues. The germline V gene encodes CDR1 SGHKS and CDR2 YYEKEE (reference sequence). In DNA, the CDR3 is TGTGCCAGCAGCTTGGGGACTAGCGTGGAGCAGTACGTC. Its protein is CASSLGTSVEQYV.

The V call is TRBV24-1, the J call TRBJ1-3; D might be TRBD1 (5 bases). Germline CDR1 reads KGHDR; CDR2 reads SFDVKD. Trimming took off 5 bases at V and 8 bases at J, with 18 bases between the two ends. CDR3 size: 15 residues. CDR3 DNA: TGTGCCACCAGTGGCAACCGGGACGGAGTGGACACCATATATTTT. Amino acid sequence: CATSGNRDGVDTIYF.

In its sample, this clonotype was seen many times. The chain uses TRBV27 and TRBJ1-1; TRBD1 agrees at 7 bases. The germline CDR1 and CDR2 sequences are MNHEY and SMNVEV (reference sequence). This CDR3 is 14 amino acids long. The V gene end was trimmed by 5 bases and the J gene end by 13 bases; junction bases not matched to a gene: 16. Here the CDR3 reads CASSLTGAGAGGFF. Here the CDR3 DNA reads TGTGCCAGCAGTCTTACAGGGGCCGGGGCGGGGGGTTTCTTT.

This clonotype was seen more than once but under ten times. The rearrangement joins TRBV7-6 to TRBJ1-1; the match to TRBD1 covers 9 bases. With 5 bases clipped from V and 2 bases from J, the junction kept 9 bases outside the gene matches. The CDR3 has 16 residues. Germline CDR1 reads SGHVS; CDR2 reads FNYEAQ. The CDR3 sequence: CASSRNRDRENTEAFF. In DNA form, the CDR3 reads TGTGCCAGCAGCCGCAACCGGGACAGGGAAAACACTGAAGCTTTCTTT.

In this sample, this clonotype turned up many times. The DNA of the CDR3 is TGTGCCAGCAGTTCGGGACAGGGGGCTTTTGGCTACACCTTC. Translating it yields CASSSGQGAFGYTF. The chain recombines TRBV2 with TRBJ1-2, with 12 bases identical to TRBD1. Per the germline V gene, CDR1 is SNHLY and CDR2 is FYNNEI. The CDR3 has 14 amino acids. V gave up 5 bases and J gave up 7 bases; unmatched junction bases: 5. Looking up the rest from reference TRBV2 and TRBJ1-2 gives the full variable domain: EPEVTQTPSHQVTQMGQEVILRCVPISNHLYFYWYRQILGQKVEFLVSFYNNEISEKSEIFDDQFSVERPDGSNFTLKIRSTKLEDSAMYFCASSSGQGAFGYTFGSGTRLTVV.

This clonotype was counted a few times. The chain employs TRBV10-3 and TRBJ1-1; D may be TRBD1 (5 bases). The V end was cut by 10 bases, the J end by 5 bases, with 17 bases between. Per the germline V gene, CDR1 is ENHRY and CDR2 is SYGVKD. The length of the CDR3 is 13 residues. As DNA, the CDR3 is TGTGCCACGGGCGACAGAGAAGGGACTGAAGCTTTCTTT. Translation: CATGDREGTEAFF.

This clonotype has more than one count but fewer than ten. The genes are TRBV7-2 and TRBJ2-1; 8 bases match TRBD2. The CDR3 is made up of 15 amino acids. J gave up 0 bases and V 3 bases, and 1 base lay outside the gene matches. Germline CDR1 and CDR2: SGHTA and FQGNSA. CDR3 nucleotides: TGTGCCAGCAGCTTTCTAGCGGGCTCCTACAATGAGCAGTTCTTC. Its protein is CASSFLAGSYNEQFF.

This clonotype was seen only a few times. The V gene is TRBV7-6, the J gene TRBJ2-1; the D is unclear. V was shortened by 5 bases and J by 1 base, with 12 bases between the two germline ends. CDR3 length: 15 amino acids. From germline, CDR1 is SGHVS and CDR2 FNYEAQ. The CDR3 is CASSPRIASYNEQFF. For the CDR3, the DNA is TGTGCCAGCAGCCCCCGTATAGCTTCCTACAATGAGCAGTTCTTC.

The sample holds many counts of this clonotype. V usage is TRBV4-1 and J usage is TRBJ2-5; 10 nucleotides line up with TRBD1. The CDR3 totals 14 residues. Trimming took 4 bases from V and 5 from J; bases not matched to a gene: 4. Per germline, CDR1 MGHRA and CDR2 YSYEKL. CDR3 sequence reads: CASSPTGGEETQYF. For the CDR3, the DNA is TGCGCCAGCAGCCCGACAGGGGGCGAGGAGACCCAGTACTTC.